The 12 T cell receptor beta chains reported below all come from one sample, sequenced in a study of T cell responses to AZD1222 COVID-19 vaccine. Repertoires were generated with immunoSEQ multiplex PCR, while TCRdb's copy carries only in-frame clones and drops some. The table includes 100,000 to 150,000 clones, about nine tenths detected once. The material sequenced was peripheral blood, taken on day 0 of AZD1222 vaccination. Receptors were obtained from an adult in good health.

The V call is TRBV7-3, the J call TRBJ2-5, with 7 nucleotides matching TRBD1. Germline lookup yields CDR1 SGHTA and CDR2 FQGTGA. The CDR3 loop spans 13 amino acids. With 1 base clipped from V and 5 bases from J, the junction kept 1 base outside the gene matches. CDR3 amino acids: CASSLNRGETQYF. The CDR3 bases are TGTGCCAGCAGCTTAAACAGGGGTGAGACCCAGTACTTC.

This sequence joins TRBV10-3 and TRBJ2-1; 15 bases fit TRBD2. The germline V gene has CDR1 ENHRY and CDR2 SYGVKD. The V segment lost 6 bases and the J segment 1 base; nucleotides outside the gene matches: 13. This CDR3 comprises 20 residues. The CDR3 sequence: CAIREPPGLAGGGSYNEQFF. In DNA, the CDR3 is TGTGCCATCAGAGAGCCCCCGGGACTAGCGGGGGGAGGATCCTACAATGAGCAGTTCTTC.

This chain joins TRBV19 and TRBJ1-5; 7 bases are a match to TRBD1. CDR1 and CDR2 from the germline V gene are LNHDA and SQIVND (reference sequence). J lost 7 bases, V lost 1 base, and 13 bases had no gene match. This CDR3 has 17 amino acids. The CDR3 spells CASSIGHPNDRDQPQHF. The CDR3 coding sequence is TGTGCCAGTAGTATAGGCCACCCCAACGACAGGGACCAGCCCCAGCATTTT.

This clone was counted between two and nine times. This chain links TRBV11-2 with TRBJ2-7, with TRBD1 identical over 9 bases. CDR1 and CDR2 (germline): SGHAT, FQNNGV. The V gene end was trimmed by 5 bases and the J gene end by 6 bases; junction bases not matched to a gene: 8. The CDR3 covers 14 residues. CDR3 DNA: TGTGCCAGCAGCCCAACAGGGGGCCGGGGCGAGCAGTACTTC. Protein sequence: CASSPTGGRGEQYF.

The chain joins TRBV4-3 to TRBJ1-2; no clear D gene. V lost 2 bases and J 6 bases, leaving 16 bases between the germline ends. Germline CDR1 and CDR2: LGHNA and YSLEER. CDR3 length: 15 residues. This chain's CDR3 is CASSQPGGRVDGYTF. The CDR3 bases are TGCGCCAGCAGCCAACCTGGAGGGAGAGTGGATGGCTACACCTTC.

The V gene is TRBV6-1, the J gene TRBJ2-5; no clear D. The CDR3 has 13 amino acids. Germline CDR1 reads MNHNS; CDR2 reads SASEGT. Between the trimmed V and J ends, which lost 2 bases and 7 bases, there was a span of 11 bases. The CDR3 DNA is TGTGCCAGCAGTGAACTAACGGTGGGGACCCAGTACTTC. As protein: CASSELTVGTQYF.

The CDR3 nucleotides are TGTGCCAGCAGCGTAGAGGGAAGGGGGCTGTATGGCTACACCTTC. It translates to CASSVEGRGLYGYTF. The V call is TRBV9, the J call TRBJ1-2; the match to TRBD1 covers 7 bases. In germline, CDR1 is SGDLS, CDR2 YYNGEE. V trimming: 0 bases; J trimming: 5 bases; junction bases outside the gene matches: 7. The CDR3 is 15 residues long.

The rearrangement links TRBV7-2 to TRBJ2-7; either TRBD1 or TRBD2 may supply D (6 bases each). This CDR3 is 15 amino acids long. Germline V gene sequence: CDR1 SGHTA, CDR2 FQGNSA. V was pared by 5 bases and J by 7 bases, with 21 bases between. The CDR3 region is CASSLAKVGGLEQYF. CDR3 nucleotides: TGTGCCAGCAGCCTCGCGAAGGTGGGGGGCTTGGAGCAGTACTTC.

This chain joins TRBV11-3 and TRBJ1-2; D not certain. V was shortened by 6 bases and J by 3 bases, with 11 bases between the two germline ends. This CDR3 region has 13 residues. CDR1 and CDR2 (germline): SGHNT, YENEEA. DNA of the CDR3: TGTGCCAGCAGATGTCGAGGGTACTATGGCTACACCTTC. Protein product: CASRCRGYYGYTF.

This rearrangement joins TRBV3-1 (or the pseudogene TRBV3-2) to TRBJ1-2; 8 bases align to TRBD1. The CDR3 runs to 16 residues. The junction had 11 bases not matched to a gene; V was cut back by 3 bases and J by 5 bases. CDR1 and CDR2 from the germline V gene are LGHDT and YNNKEL (reference sequence). The CDR3 DNA follows: TGTGCCAGCAGCCAGGGGACAGGTTTAACCACATATGGCTACACCTTC. Protein product: CASSQGTGLTTYGYTF.

This chain uses TRBV24-1 with TRBJ1-5; 7 nucleotides agree with TRBD1. Germline lookup yields CDR1 KGHDR and CDR2 SFDVKD. CDR3 size: 13 residues. The V gene end was trimmed by 3 bases and the J gene end by 7 bases; junction bases not matched to a gene: 2. CDR3 sequence: CATSDQGGQPQHF. In nucleotides, the CDR3 is TGTGCCACCAGTGATCAGGGGGGACAGCCCCAGCATTTT.

The chain carries TRBV11-2 and TRBJ1-2; maybe TRBD1 (6 bases). Trimming pared 5 bases from V and 8 bases from J, leaving 18 bases between. The V gene's germline CDR1 is SGHAT and CDR2 FQNNGV. CDR3 length: 14 amino acids. The CDR3: CASSQGRGGWGYTF. The DNA for the CDR3 is TGTGCCAGCAGCCAGGGCAGGGGCGGTTGGGGCTACACCTTC.